This is a list of T cell receptor beta chains from one sample in a study of T cells after yellow fever vaccination. MiXCR was run by TCRdb on the 5' RACE reads, yielding one entry per CDR3 protein. In the table there are 340,000 or so distinct CDR3 sequences, roughly an eighth of which are singletons. The sample was CD4+ T cells sorted from PBMCs, taken 15 days after the yellow fever booster vaccination. The receptors were sampled from a man younger than 35 who received the YFV17D yellow fever vaccine. The CDR3 runs from the conserved cysteine through the conserved F or W. The D gene is left open where the match is weak. Rows may omit the clone size; those that give it use once, few, many or a size class.

TRBV4-3	TRBJ1-4	NA	NA	TGCGCCAGCAGCCGGGGGGGAAGCGGAACAACTAATGAAAAACTGTTTTTT	CASSRGGSGTTNEKLFF
TRBV5-1	TRBJ2-2	NA	few	TGCGCCAGCAGACCCCGTCCGGGGACGAACACCGGGGAGCTGTTTTTT	CASRPRPGTNTGELFF
TRBV11-2	TRBJ1-2	NA	few	TGTGCCAGCAGCACGGGTCTCCGGAGACGCTACACCTTC	CASSTGLRRRYTF
TRBV10-3	TRBJ1-1	NA	NA	TGTGCCACCAGGACGACCAAGAACACTGAAGCTTTCTTT	CATRTTKNTEAFF
TRBV5-1	TRBJ1-1	TRBD1	NA	TGCGCCAGCGGGCAGGGGGGAATGAACACTGAAGCTTTCTTT	CASGQGGMNTEAFF
TRBV7-9	TRBJ1-1	NA	few	TGTGCCAGCAGCCACCGGGCATCGAACACTGAAGCTTTCTTT	CASSHRASNTEAFF
TRBV12-3/TRBV12-4	TRBJ2-7	NA	few	TGTGCCAGCAGCCGCGGTGAACCCCCATACTACGAGCAGTACTTC	CASSRGEPPYYEQYF
TRBV7-2	TRBJ2-6	NA	NA	TGTGCCAGCAGGATTGTGGTCGGGGCTGGGGCCAACGTCCTGACTTTC	CASRIVVGAGANVLTF
TRBV20-1	TRBJ2-3	NA	NA	TGCAGTGCCCCCGTCCCCGGAACAGATACGCAGTATTTT	CSAPVPGTDTQYF
TRBV19	TRBJ2-1	NA	NA	TGTGCCAGTAGTGTAGGCAAATACAATGAGCAGTTCTTC	CASSVGKYNEQFF
TRBV29-1	TRBJ2-5	TRBD2	few	TGCAGCGTAACGGGGGGGATCCAAGAGACCCAGTACTTC	CSVTGGIQETQYF
TRBV27	TRBJ2-3	NA	NA	TGTGCCAGCAGTTTATCTGGGCCACCCGATACGCAGTATTTT	CASSLSGPPDTQYF
TRBV5-1	TRBJ1-1	TRBD1	NA	TGCGCCAGCGGACAGGGGATTGGGAACACTGAAGCTTTCTTT	CASGQGIGNTEAFF
TRBV20-1	TRBJ2-7	NA	few	TGCAGTGCGCTCACAGGATCTTACGAGCAGTACTTC	CSALTGSYEQYF
TRBV30	TRBJ2-3	TRBD2	NA	TGTGCCTGGAGTAGTAGCGGGGGGATTGCTGTTACGCAGTATTTT	CAWSSSGGIAVTQYF
TRBV6-5	TRBJ1-5	NA	NA	TGTGCCAGCAGTTACTCAGGGGGGGATCAGCCCCAGCATTTT	CASSYSGGDQPQHF
TRBV27	TRBJ1-1	NA	NA	TGTGCCAGCAGTTTGGGGTGGGGACACCCGAACACTGAAGCTTTCTTT	CASSLGWGHPNTEAFF
TRBV20-1	TRBJ1-5	TRBD1	NA	TGCAGTGCTAGACAGGGGGCTTTCGATCATCAGCCCCAGCATTTT	CSARQGAFDHQPQHF
TRBV5-6	TRBJ1-2	TRBD1	NA	TGTGCCAGCAGCGCCCCGGACAGGGGAAGAATTGGCTACACCTTC	CASSAPDRGRIGYTF
TRBV4-1	TRBJ1-4	NA	few	TGCGCCAGCATGGGCGCTGGGGAGGAAAAACTGTTTTTT	CASMGAGEEKLFF
TRBV6-2/TRBV6-3	TRBJ2-7	NA	NA	TGTGCCAGCATGCTTGCGGCGGGTGAGCAGTACTTC	CASMLAAGEQYF
TRBV12-3/TRBV12-4	TRBJ2-4	NA	few	TGTGCCAGCCGACGGGACGGGGACATTCAGTACTTC	CASRRDGDIQYF
TRBV10-3	TRBJ2-6	NA	NA	TGTGCCATCAGTGAGTTGTGGGGGGGCCGTGTCTCTGGGGCCAACGTCCTGACTTTC	CAISELWGGRVSGANVLTF
TRBV30	TRBJ2-7	NA	NA	TGTGCCTGGGAACACAGTTACTACGAGCAGTACTTC	CAWEHSYYEQYF
TRBV7-2	TRBJ2-1	NA	few	TGTGCCAGCAGCTTAGGGCCTAGCGAGCAGTTCTTC	CASSLGPSEQFF
TRBV5-1	TRBJ2-3	TRBD1	many	TGCGCCAGCAGCTCACAGGGGGGCGCGAATACGCAGTATTTT	CASSSQGGANTQYF
TRBV2	TRBJ2-2	NA	few	TGTGCCAGCACTGGAAACGGGGAGCTGTTTTTT	CASTGNGELFF
TRBV10-3	TRBJ2-1	TRBD2	many	TGTGCCATCAGTGAGTCGGTGGCTAGCGGGGGGACCCTCCCGTTCTTC	CAISESVASGGTLPFF
TRBV20-1	TRBJ2-1	TRBD2	NA	TGCAGTGCTAGGTCACCGGGACTAGCGGGGTCTAGCTCCTACAATGAGCAGTTCTTC	CSARSPGLAGSSSYNEQFF
TRBV9	TRBJ2-3	TRBD2	few	TGTGCCAGCAGCGTAGCCCCTAGCGGGGGGGCCCGCACAGATACGCAGTATTTT	CASSVAPSGGARTDTQYF
TRBV5-1	TRBJ2-1	TRBD2	many	TGCGCCAGCGGGAGCGGGGGGGCTTACAATGAGCAGTTCTTC	CASGSGGAYNEQFF
TRBV28	TRBJ1-1	NA	few	TGTGCCAGCAGCGTCCCTCTCAGGGGCAGGACTGAAGCTTTCTTT	CASSVPLRGRTEAFF
TRBV7-7	TRBJ1-1	NA	few	TGTGCTAGCAGTTTTACTAAGAACACTGAAGCTTTCTTT	CASSFTKNTEAFF
TRBV5-1	TRBJ1-3	NA	NA	TGCGCCAGCAGCTTGGGCAGGCGAAGCTCTGGAAACACCATATATTTT	CASSLGRRSSGNTIYF
TRBV5-1	TRBJ2-3	NA	NA	TGCGCCAGCAGCTTGAAGAGCCGCACAGATACGCAGTATTTT	CASSLKSRTDTQYF
TRBV20-1	TRBJ2-2	TRBD1	many	TGCAGTGCTAGAGATCAGGGGGCGGGTACCGGGGAGCTGTTTTTT	CSARDQGAGTGELFF
TRBV5-1	TRBJ1-3	TRBD1	NA	TGCGCCAGCAGCATAAGACAGGGAGCTGCTGGAAACACCATATATTTT	CASSIRQGAAGNTIYF
TRBV5-1	TRBJ1-1	NA	NA	TGCGCCAGCACGCTATTGACAGGAGACACTGAAGCTTTCTTT	CASTLLTGDTEAFF
TRBV6-5	TRBJ1-5	TRBD1	NA	TGTGCCAGCCGGGACAGGGAAGGTCAGCCCCAGCATTTT	CASRDREGQPQHF
TRBV20-1	TRBJ2-3	NA	NA	TGCAGTGTCGGGGTTGGGAGCACAGATACGCAGTATTTT	CSVGVGSTDTQYF
TRBV6-5	TRBJ2-7	NA	few	TGTGCCAGCAGCCATGGTGGGGGGACCTACGAGCAGTACTTC	CASSHGGGTYEQYF
TRBV4-3	TRBJ1-5	TRBD1	many	TGCGCCAGCAGCCAAGATTACCAGGGGGCTTATCAGCCCCAGCATTTT	CASSQDYQGAYQPQHF